The T cell receptor beta chain described here comes from a study of CD8 T cells in ankylosing spondylitis. Germline CDR1 is SGDLS and CDR2 is YYNGEE. Losses at the gene ends were 2 bases for V and 4 bases for J; bases not matched to a gene: 5. The CDR3 is 15 amino acids. This clonotype has at least ten counts. Making the TCR beta libraries involved quantitative 5'-RACE with molecular barcodes. In TCRdb, the 5' RACE reads were re-called with MiXCR into one record per CDR3 protein. The table lists a few hundred thousand distinct CDR3 sequences, 8% to 11% of them singletons. This receptor was taken from a male donor with ankylosing spondylitis or in good health (not recorded which). Sequenced sample: blood, either unsorted or a sorted T cell fraction (not recorded which). The chain employs TRBV9 and TRBJ2-3; 9 nucleotides agree with TRBD2. CDR3 loop: CASSVAAGGPDTQYF. CDR3 sequence (DNA): TGTGCCAGCAGCGTCGCAGCGGGGGGACCAGATACGCAGTATTTT. Full variable domain (missing parts from reference TRBV9 and TRBJ2-3): DSGVTQTPKHLITATGQRVTLRCSPRSGDLSVYWYQQSLDQGLQFLIQYYNGEERAKGNILERFSAQQFPDLHSELNLSSLELGDSALYFCASSVAAGGPDTQYFGPGTRLTVL.